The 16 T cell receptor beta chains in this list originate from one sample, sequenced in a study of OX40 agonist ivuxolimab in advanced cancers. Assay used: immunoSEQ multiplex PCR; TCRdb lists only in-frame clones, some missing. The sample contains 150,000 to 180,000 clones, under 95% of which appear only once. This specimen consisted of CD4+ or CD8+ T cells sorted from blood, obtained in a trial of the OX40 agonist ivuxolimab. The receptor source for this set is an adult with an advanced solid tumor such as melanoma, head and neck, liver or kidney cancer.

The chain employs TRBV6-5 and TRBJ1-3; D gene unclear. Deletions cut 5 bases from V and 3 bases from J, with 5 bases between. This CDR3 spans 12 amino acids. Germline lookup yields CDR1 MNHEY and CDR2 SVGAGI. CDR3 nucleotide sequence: TGTGCCAGCAGTAACGGTGGAAACACCATATATTTT. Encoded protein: CASSNGGNTIYF.

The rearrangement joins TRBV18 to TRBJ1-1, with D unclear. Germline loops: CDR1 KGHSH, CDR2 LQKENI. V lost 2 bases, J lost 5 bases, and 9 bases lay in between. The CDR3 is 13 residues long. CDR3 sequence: CASSPAVGTEAFF. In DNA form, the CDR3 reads TGTGCCAGCTCACCAGCTGTAGGAACTGAAGCTTTCTTT.

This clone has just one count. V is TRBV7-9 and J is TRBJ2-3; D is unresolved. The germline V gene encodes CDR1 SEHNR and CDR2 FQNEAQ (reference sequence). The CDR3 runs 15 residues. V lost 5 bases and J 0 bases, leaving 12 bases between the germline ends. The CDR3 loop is CASSPLRTSTDTQYF. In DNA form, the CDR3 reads TGTGCCAGCAGCCCTTTGAGGACCAGCACAGATACGCAGTATTTT. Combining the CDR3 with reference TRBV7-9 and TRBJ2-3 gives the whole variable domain DTGVSQNPRHKITKRGQNVTFRCDPISEHNRLYWYRQTLGQGPEFLTYFQNEAQLEKSRLLSDRFSAERPKGSFSTLEIQRTEQGDSAMYLCASSPLRTSTDTQYFGPGTRLTVL.

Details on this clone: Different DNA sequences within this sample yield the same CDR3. CDR3 nucleotide sequence: TGTGCCACCAGCAGAGATCCAGGGAGAGAGACCCAGTACTTC. Translation: CATSRDPGRETQYF. The V gene is TRBV15, the J gene TRBJ2-5; tentatively, D is TRBD1 or TRBD2 (5 bases each). This CDR3 is 14 amino acids long. Trimming cost V 0 bases and J 4 bases, with 9 bases left between them. Looked up from germline, CDR1 is LNHNV and CDR2 is YYDKDF (reference sequence).

The CDR3 spells CAWSLKTQYF. For the CDR3, the DNA is TGTGCCTGGAGTTTAAAGACCCAGTACTTC. V and J are TRBV30 and TRBJ2-5; D gene uncertain. Trimming took 2 bases from V and 6 from J, leaving 4 bases between them. Germline lookup yields CDR1 GTSNPN and CDR2 SVGIG (reference sequence). This CDR3 contains 10 residues.

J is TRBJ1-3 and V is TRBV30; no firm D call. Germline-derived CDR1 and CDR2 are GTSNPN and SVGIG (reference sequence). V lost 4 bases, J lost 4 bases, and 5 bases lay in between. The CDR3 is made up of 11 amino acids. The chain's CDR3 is CAWMVGNTIYF. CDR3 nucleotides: TGTGCCTGGATGGTCGGAAACACCATATATTTT. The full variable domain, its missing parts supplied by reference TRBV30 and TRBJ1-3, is SQTIHQWPATLVQPVGSPLSLECTVEGTSNPNLYWYRQAAGRGLQLLFYSVGIGQISSEVPQNLSASRPQDRQFILSSKKLLLSDSGFYLCAWMVGNTIYFGEGSWLTVV.

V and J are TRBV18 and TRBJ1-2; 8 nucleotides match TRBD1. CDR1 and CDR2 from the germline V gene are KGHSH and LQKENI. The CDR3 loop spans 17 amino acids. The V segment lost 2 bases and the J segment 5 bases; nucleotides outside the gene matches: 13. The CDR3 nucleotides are TGTGCCAGCTCACCAAACCAGGGGGCTTCAAGTTCATATGGCTACACCTTC. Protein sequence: CASSPNQGASSSYGYTF.

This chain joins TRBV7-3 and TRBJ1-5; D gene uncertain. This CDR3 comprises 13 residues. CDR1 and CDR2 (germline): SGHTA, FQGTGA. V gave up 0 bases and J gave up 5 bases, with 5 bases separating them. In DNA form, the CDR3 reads TGTGCCAGCAGCTTAACGAGGGATCAGCCCCAGCATTTT. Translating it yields CASSLTRDQPQHF. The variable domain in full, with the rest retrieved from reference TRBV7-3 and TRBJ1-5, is GAGVSQTPSNKVTEKGKYVELRCDPISGHTALYWYRQSLGQGPEFLIYFQGTGAADDSGLPNDRFFAVRPEGSVSTLKIQRTERGDSAVYLCASSLTRDQPQHFGDGTRLSIL.

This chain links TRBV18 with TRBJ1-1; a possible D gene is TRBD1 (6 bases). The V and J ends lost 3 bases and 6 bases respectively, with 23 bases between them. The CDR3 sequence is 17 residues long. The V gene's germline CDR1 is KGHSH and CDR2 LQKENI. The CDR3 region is CASSPGGRGQVFAEAFF. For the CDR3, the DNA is TGTGCCAGCTCACCCGGGGGCAGGGGCCAGGTGTTCGCTGAAGCTTTCTTT.

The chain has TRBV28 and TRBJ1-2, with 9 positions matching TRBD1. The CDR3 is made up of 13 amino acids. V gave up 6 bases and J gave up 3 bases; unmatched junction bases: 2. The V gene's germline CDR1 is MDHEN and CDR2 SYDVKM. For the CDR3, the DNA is TGTGCCAGCAGAACAGGGGGCCACTATGGCTACACCTTC. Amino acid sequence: CASRTGGHYGYTF.

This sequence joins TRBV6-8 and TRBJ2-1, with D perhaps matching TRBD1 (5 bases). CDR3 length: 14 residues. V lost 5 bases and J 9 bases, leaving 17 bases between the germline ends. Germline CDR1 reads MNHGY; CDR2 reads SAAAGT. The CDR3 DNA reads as TGTGCCAGCAGTAACAGGTCCCCTTCCATTGAGCAGTTCTTC. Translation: CASSNRSPSIEQFF.

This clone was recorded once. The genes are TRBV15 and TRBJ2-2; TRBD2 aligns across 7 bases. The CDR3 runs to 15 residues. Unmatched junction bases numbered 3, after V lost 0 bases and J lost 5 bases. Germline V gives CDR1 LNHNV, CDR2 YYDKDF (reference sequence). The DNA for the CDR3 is TGTGCCACCAGCAGAGATAACGGGGGGACCGGGGAGCTGTTTTTT. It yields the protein CATSRDNGGTGELFF.

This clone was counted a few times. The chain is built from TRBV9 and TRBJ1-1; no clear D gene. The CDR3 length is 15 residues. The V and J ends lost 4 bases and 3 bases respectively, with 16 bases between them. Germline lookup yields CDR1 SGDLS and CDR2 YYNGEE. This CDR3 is CASSPREGGDTEAFF. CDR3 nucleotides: TGTGCCAGCAGCCCCCGGGAGGGCGGGGACACTGAAGCTTTCTTT.

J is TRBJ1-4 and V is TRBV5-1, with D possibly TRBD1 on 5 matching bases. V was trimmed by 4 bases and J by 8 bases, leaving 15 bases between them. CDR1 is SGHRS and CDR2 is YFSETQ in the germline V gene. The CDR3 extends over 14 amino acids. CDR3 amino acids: CASSSRVVGEKLFF. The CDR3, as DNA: TGCGCCAGCAGCAGCAGGGTAGTAGGCGAAAAACTGTTTTTT. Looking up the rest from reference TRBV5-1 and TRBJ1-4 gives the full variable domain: KAGVTQTPRYLIKTRGQQVTLSCSPISGHRSVSWYQQTPGQGLQFLFEYFSETQRNKGNFPGRFSGRQFSNSRSEMNVSTLELGDSALYLCASSSRVVGEKLFFGSGTQLSVL.

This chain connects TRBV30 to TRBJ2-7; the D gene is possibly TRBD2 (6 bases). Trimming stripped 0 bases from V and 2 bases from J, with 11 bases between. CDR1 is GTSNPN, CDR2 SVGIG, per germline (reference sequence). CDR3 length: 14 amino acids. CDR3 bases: TGTGCCTGGAGTGTCCGGGGGAAGACCTACGAGCAGTACTTC. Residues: CAWSVRGKTYEQYF.

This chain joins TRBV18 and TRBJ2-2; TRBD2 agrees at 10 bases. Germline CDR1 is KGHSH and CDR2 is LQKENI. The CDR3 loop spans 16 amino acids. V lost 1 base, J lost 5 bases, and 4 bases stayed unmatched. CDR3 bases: TGTGCCAGCTCACCACGAACGACTAGCGGGACCGGGGAGCTGTTTTTT. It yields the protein CASSPRTTSGTGELFF. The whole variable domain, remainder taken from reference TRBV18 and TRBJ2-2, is NAGVMQNPRHLVRRRGQEARLRCSPMKGHSHVYWYRQLPEEGLKFMVYLQKENIIDESGMPKERFSAEFPKEGPSILRIQQVVRGDSAAYFCASSPRTTSGTGELFFGEGSRLTVL.